This T cell receptor beta chain originates from a study of PD-1 blockade in classical Hodgkin lymphoma. Points from the study as a whole: In CD4+ cells, TCR diversity went up significantly by C4D1, but in CD8+ cells it did not. Exclusion was the outcome for patients who began nivolumab under 1 year after ASCT. Repertoire differences lack defined causes, possibly disease activity or prior therapy.

Details on this clone: Its specificity is unknown.

Data came from immunoSEQ multiplex PCR; TCRdb stores just in-frame clones and leaves some out. The profile shows tens of thousands of clones, around four fifths of them singletons. All trial patients relapsed after autologous stem cell transplantation. CDR1 is SGHTA, CDR2 FQGNSA, per germline. The trim removed 5 bases at V and 4 bases at J, leaving 9 bases unmatched. This CDR3 comprises 15 residues. The sequenced sample was peripheral blood mononuclear cells (PBMCs), obtained before the second cycle of nivolumab. The receptor was isolated from a human donor with classical Hodgkin lymphoma. V gene TRBV7-2 combines with J gene TRBJ1-1, with 8 bases matching TRBD1. This chain's CDR3 is CASSMRTGYGTEAFF. CDR3 bases: TGTGCCAGCAGCATGCGGACAGGGTACGGCACTGAAGCTTTCTTT.